This T cell receptor beta chain was found in a study of neurological immune-mediated disorders (dated by TCRdb to about 2019). About the full investigation: Using UMI-based sequencing, the study compared peripheral blood TCR-beta repertoires from patients with HTLV-I-associated myelopathy (HAM/TSP), patients with multiple sclerosis, and healthy controls. The approximately 110 TCR-beta libraries included longitudinal samples, technical triplicates and paired sorted CD4+ and CD8+ T-cell subsets alongside PBMC samples. The cohort included 60 to 75 subjects: approximately 14 with HAM/TSP, roughly 34 with multiple sclerosis, and approximately 20 healthy controls.

Relative to germline, V is 4 bases shorter and J is 0 bases shorter, with 16 bases between their ends. Counted from cysteine to phenylalanine, this CDR3 has 17 amino acids. Of the read, only the CDR3 DNA is kept; its 51 bases are in frame from base 1. The germline V gene supplies CDR1 SGHTA and CDR2 FQGNSA. The healthy controls were volunteers from a blood bank in Maryland, USA. For unsorted PBMC libraries, 2 million PBMCs were used after storage in RNAlater at -80 degrees C until RNA extraction. Peripheral blood was subjected to Ficoll-Hypaque density gradient centrifugation to isolate PBMCs, which were then cryopreserved in liquid nitrogen. cDNA was synthesized by template-switch 5'RACE using a primer with a 10-nucleotide random unique molecular identifier that tagged each TCR transcript. Every sequencing run covered 15-18 subjects and yielded more than 160 million TCR-beta sequences. Total RNA was extracted with the RNeasy kit. TCR-beta VDJ regions were amplified with primers for the TCR constant region and the 5'RACE anchor, using the KAPA Real-time Library Amplification kit. A first PCR added sample indexes and Illumina adaptors, and a second PCR then raised library yield. After Ampure bead purification, the TCR product of roughly 650 bp was size-selected on a 2% E-gel SizeSelection system. Library quality was checked on a Bioanalyzer, concentration was measured with Qubit, and libraries were quantified with the Kapa Library Quantification kit before pooling. An Illumina HiSeq 2500 was used to sequence the libraries paired-end at 2 x 150 bp. To increase sequence diversity, about 23-32% phiX was spiked into each library pool. Per the authors' processing: The quality-filtered reads were processed with the UMI-based MiGEC pipeline, whose error correction step removed more than 80% of the raw TCR sequences. VDJ genes were aligned to IMGT germline references, and clonotypes were defined by unique CDR3 amino acid sequence plus V-J genes. Clonal expansion, Shannon diversity, and CDR3 relatedness (CalcPairwiseDistances, ClusterSamples) were evaluated with VDJtools, and phylogenetic trees were built with CLCbio workbench. Using coefficient-of-variation modelling across technical triplicates, the study counted a clone as expanded if it had at least 8 unique UMIs. TCRdb's own reprocessing of the public reads used fastp at Q25 and MiXCR and kept productive beta chains. CDR3 protein duplicates are merged, each entry listing the most common genes and DNA. TCRdb assigned the V and J calls; the authors' analysis was not used. The sample profile shows some 30,000 distinct CDR3 sequences; about 15% of them were found once. Of the sample, 25% to 35% falls within the top ten clones.

This clonotype came up many times. Its binding antigen is unknown. Base qualities are not provided; no much larger clone lies one nucleotide away. On the study overall, not on this receptor specifically: The highest TCR clonal expansion was observed in HAM/TSP patients, whereas the lowest was observed in MS patients, even when compared with healthy controls. Expanded clones from different subjects shared no identical CDR3 amino acid sequences, which suggests that TCR-beta repertoires were private in all groups.

The clonotype comes from a man between 70 and 80 years old in good health. Sequenced sample: PBMCs. The V and J segments used are TRBV7-2 and TRBJ1-3; the D gene is perhaps TRBD1, on 5 matching bases. The bases are TGTGCCAGCAGCTCGTCGGTAGGGGCCAACTCTGGAAACACCATATATTTT. Its product reads: CASSSSVGANSGNTIYF.